A selection of T cell receptor beta chains follows, all from one sample in a study of OX40 agonist ivuxolimab in advanced cancers. Clones were read by immunoSEQ multiplex PCR, and TCRdb kept only the in-frame ones, dropping some. This sample has tens of thousands of clones, with around 80% found just once. Sample: CD4+ or CD8+ T cells sorted from blood, taken in a trial of the OX40 agonist ivuxolimab. These receptors all stem from an adult with an advanced solid tumor such as melanoma, head and neck, liver or kidney cancer. Each CDR3 is given without its conserved first and last residue. Each record gives: clone size, V gene, CDR3 protein. The listing skips clone size in some rows; elsewhere it reads once, few, many or a size class.

clone_size: -
v_call: TRBV5-1
cdr3_aa: ASSLITVGTGELF

clone_size: -
v_call: TRBV6-1
cdr3_aa: ASSETEVSANTGELF

clone_size: -
v_call: TRBV9
cdr3_aa: ASSVGGTDYEKLF

clone_size: -
v_call: TRBV7-8
cdr3_aa: ASSYLSGVGYEQY

clone_size: -
v_call: TRBV4-2
cdr3_aa: ASSQDQGVQETQY

clone_size: -
v_call: TRBV6-5
cdr3_aa: ASSRSGQGTEAF

clone_size: once
v_call: TRBV27
cdr3_aa: ASRPSGRPYEQY

clone_size: -
v_call: TRBV9
cdr3_aa: ASSVTQGADSPLH

clone_size: few
v_call: TRBV7-9
cdr3_aa: ASSLITDTQY

clone_size: -
v_call: TRBV4-3
cdr3_aa: ASSQEGPHPTLPYNEQF

clone_size: -
v_call: TRBV7-9
cdr3_aa: ASSRTPTDTQY

clone_size: -
v_call: TRBV5-1
cdr3_aa: ASSFFPQDLTQY

clone_size: -
v_call: TRBV4-2
cdr3_aa: ASSQLSGTSGQETQY

clone_size: -
v_call: TRBV4-1
cdr3_aa: ASSQGSAGGYEQY

clone_size: -
v_call: TRBV2
cdr3_aa: ASSGPGTGVKQY

clone_size: -
v_call: TRBV5-1
cdr3_aa: ASIEGVGNTEAF

clone_size: -
v_call: TRBV5-8
cdr3_aa: ASTLRRTGELF

clone_size: -
v_call: TRBV6-5
cdr3_aa: ASRLTSGPYNEQF

clone_size: -
v_call: TRBV5-1
cdr3_aa: ASSLGAGDSTDTQY

clone_size: -
v_call: TRBV11-2
cdr3_aa: ASSLAGTDTQY

clone_size: -
v_call: TRBV5-1
cdr3_aa: ASSLVTAGELF

clone_size: -
v_call: TRBV4-2
cdr3_aa: ASSLDRDASPEAF

clone_size: -
v_call: TRBV27
cdr3_aa: ASSLSGRAPDTQY

clone_size: -
v_call: TRBV4-3
cdr3_aa: ASSQEVRQPQH

clone_size: -
v_call: TRBV4-2
cdr3_aa: ASTRDGGVPTDTQY

clone_size: -
v_call: TRBV5-5
cdr3_aa: ASSLDPGTTGELF

clone_size: -
v_call: TRBV2
cdr3_aa: ASSENTDTQY

clone_size: -
v_call: TRBV19
cdr3_aa: ASSIEGGTGQPQH

clone_size: -
v_call: TRBV5-4
cdr3_aa: ASSLDERSVSYEQY

clone_size: -
v_call: TRBV6-5
cdr3_aa: ASSSFDRGFYNEQF

clone_size: -
v_call: TRBV7-3
cdr3_aa: ASSLMRGNSYNEQF

clone_size: -
v_call: TRBV10-3
cdr3_aa: AISESRGVTDTQY

clone_size: few
v_call: TRBV7-6
cdr3_aa: ASSLAIPNYNEQF

clone_size: -
v_call: TRBV7-2
cdr3_aa: ASSLFGEDTQY

clone_size: few
v_call: TRBV6-1
cdr3_aa: ASSEVDVSLDSPLH

clone_size: -
v_call: TRBV5-6
cdr3_aa: ASSLSPADYGYT

clone_size: -
v_call: TRBV7-9
cdr3_aa: ASSLGREIHEQY